One T cell receptor (beta chain) is described in this entry. Researchers ran the PCR with 60 Vbeta and 13 Jbeta primers. TCRdb's copy holds only in-frame clones and misses some; the assay was immunoSEQ multiplex PCR. Of about 67,000 clones detected, approximately 67% appear once; the ten largest clones hold just over 2%. The sample belongs to a study of cytomegalovirus exposure and HLA in healthy donors. The germline V gene has CDR1 SGHRS and CDR2 YFSETQ. CDR3 size: 16 residues. Germline trimming cut 0 bases from V and 2 bases from J; bases unmatched to any gene: 5. Sequencing was performed on PBMCs. This sequence originates from a woman aged 30 to 39 in good health and CMV-seronegative. V gene TRBV5-1 combines with J gene TRBJ2-3; 8 positions match TRBD2. The CDR3 is CASSLGGLGYTDTQYF. CDR3 bases: TGCGCCAGCAGCTTGGGGGGACTAGGATACACAGATACGCAGTATTTT.